This entry describes one T cell receptor beta chain. Antigen specificity is unknown. This sample was taken from a study of T cells in Graves' hyperthyroidism and ophthalmopathy. The study, taken as a whole, reports: Among clonotypes expanded in thyroid above 0.001, most were also found in blood.

No ophthalmopathy progression within 18 months constituted stable Graves' hyperthyroidism. Patients between 18 and 65 years old had hyperthyroidism, newly diagnosed and lasting under 2 months. The germline V and J ends were trimmed by 4 bases and 2 bases, with 12 bases remaining between them. The V gene's germline CDR1 is ENHRY and CDR2 SYGVKD. The CDR3 spans 14 residues. Amplification yielded TCR beta CDR3 regions, with RNA transcripts as the source. The HTBI primer set was used in a first-round RT-PCR of the TCR CDR3. TCRdb ran MiXCR on the multiplex PCR reads and lists one entry per CDR3 protein. The sample has about 540,000 distinct CDR3 sequences, about half seen once.

The V call is TRBV10-3, the J call TRBJ2-7, with D possibly being TRBD1 (5 bases). Sequencing was performed on peripheral blood or thyroid tissue (not recorded which). The sequence derives from a woman aged 18 to 35 with Graves' hyperthyroidism. CDR3 loop: CAISAWTDTYEQYF. DNA of the CDR3: TGTGCCATCAGTGCCTGGACGGACACCTACGAGCAGTACTTC.